This entry is about one TCR beta chain. The target of this receptor is not known. Base qualities were left out, and no much larger clone turns up one base away. Enrolling through a virtual design, the prospective study's participants ranged in age from roughly 18 to 100 years and lived across 20 to 25 United States geographic areas. Cohort assignment in the prospective study relied on participant-reported clinical history from a screening survey and a study questionnaire. In the prospective study, mobile phlebotomists collected whole blood, serum and a nasopharyngeal or oropharyngeal swab from each participant. Additional blood draws and questionnaires over an approximately 2-month period could optionally be provided by prospective study participants. Prospective study blood samples were shipped either frozen or at room temperature before DNA extraction. TCRbeta CDR3 regions were amplified from genomic DNA by means of the immunoSEQ Assay, a bias-controlled multiplex PCR. The authors processed their data as follows. Within the assay, amplification of reference gene primers was used to estimate how many nucleated cells each sample contained. To quantify the absolute abundance of each unique TCRbeta CDR3 rearrangement, sequence reads were collapsed and filtered. Productive Simpson clonality was computed per sample as the square root of Simpson's diversity index over productive rearrangements. TCRdb stores this immuneACCESS table with in-frame sequences only. Part of the clones is absent; in the studies checked, under half of the shortfall reflects unresolved V genes, and no reason is known for the rest. That table is the source of V, J and clone size, and D and trimming were worked out from the DNA. Present in this sample are fewer than 350,000 clones, approximately 91% of which were seen just once. The ten largest make up approximately 2.4% of the sample.

These data belong to a study of blood T cell repertoires in COVID-19 (TCRdb year 2020). Regarding the research as a whole: Collaborator samples came from the United States, Italy and Spain and covered acute and convalescent phases of COVID-19. The material from the prospective study consisted of cDNA or gDNA derived from T cells, B-cell-depleted T cells, or PBMCs. Deeply sampled blood TCRbeta repertoires from subjects exposed to, actively infected with, or recovered from COVID-19 were included in the dataset. The repertoires were released in a freely available public database meant as a resource for research on the immune response to SARS-CoV-2. Samples were obtained from the ongoing ImmuneRACE study (first 160 participants) and from over a thousand subjects provided by 6 global collaborators. Sample metadata almost always included a de-identified subject ID, COVID-19 status, age in years and sex. Where HLA class I and class II types were available, the types were taken from metadata supplied by the sample provider, not from assay-based typing.

What the research found in general, with its limitations: Clinical and demographic metadata were provided uncurated, with the amount varying by source and participant.

The sequence was collected from a woman in her thirties or forties with acute COVID-19. The sample consisted of PBMCs or T cells enriched from blood (not recorded which).

CDR3 reads: CASSSSSPGQGGTEAFF. The nucleotide sequence is given as TGTGCCAGCAGTTCCTCCTCGCCGGGACAGGGGGGCACTGAAGCTTTCTTT. The receptor chain draws on TRBV28 and TRBJ1-1, with TRBD1 matching 11 junction bases. The CDR3 runs 17 amino acids, cysteine and phenylalanine included. Only the CDR3 portion is preserved as DNA: 51 bases, with reading frame beginning at the first base. Looking up the germline V gene yields CDR1 MDHEN and CDR2 SYDVKM. Ends trimmed: V by 4 bases, J by 4 bases; bases unmatched to a gene: 11.